This is a list of T cell receptor beta chains from one sample in a study of cytotoxic CD8 clonotypes in ibrutinib-treated CLL. Libraries were prepared by immunoSEQ multiplex PCR; TCRdb keeps only in-frame clonotypes and omits some of them. The table has about 120,000 clones, under 70% seen once; the top ten hold about 40%. The sample in question was PBMCs, obtained after 24 months of ibrutinib treatment. These receptors all stem from a human donor with chronic lymphocytic leukemia. Both conserved end residues are part of each CDR3. Fields, in order: J gene, D gene, clone size, V gene, CDR3 DNA, CDR3 protein. A D gene is named only where the DNA matches it firmly. Some rows mark clone size as missing; the rest say once, few, many or name a class of expanded clone.

TRBJ1-2 | TRBD1 | once | TRBV19 | TGTGCCAGTAGTGAATCGACAGGGGTTTCCTATGGCTACACCTTC | CASSESTGVSYGYTF
TRBJ1-6 | . | . | TRBV19 | TGTGCCAGTAGTGGAGGGGAACATAATTCACCCCTCCACTTT | CASSGGEHNSPLHF
TRBJ1-3 | . | . | TRBV7-2 | TGTGCCAGCAAGCTGACAGCCTACTCTGGAAACACCATATATTTT | CASKLTAYSGNTIYF
TRBJ2-1 | TRBD2 | . | TRBV5-6 | TGTGCCAGCAGCTCTAGCGGGGTCGGGTATACCTACAATGAGCAGTTCTTC | CASSSSGVGYTYNEQFF
TRBJ2-5 | TRBD2 | . | TRBV6-1 | TGTGCCACCCGAGCGGGGGGCGAAGAGACCCAGTACTTC | CATRAGGEETQYF
TRBJ2-3 | . | . | TRBV2 | TGTGCCAGCAGGCCGACCACAGATACGCAGTATTTT | CASRPTTDTQYF
TRBJ1-2 | . | . | TRBV29-1 | TGCAGCGTTGAACCTACCGGGATAGAATATGGCTACACCTTC | CSVEPTGIEYGYTF
TRBJ1-1 | TRBD1 | . | TRBV29-1 | TGCAGCGTTTCACAGGGGGACACTGAAGCTTTCTTT | CSVSQGDTEAFF
TRBJ2-7 | . | . | TRBV11-2 | TGTGCCAGCAGCTTAGCGTCAGGTCTCTACGAGCAGTACTTC | CASSLASGLYEQYF
TRBJ2-5 | TRBD1 | . | TRBV6-1 | TGTGCCAGCACCAGGACAGGGCGGGAGACCCAGTACTTC | CASTRTGRETQYF
TRBJ2-1 | . | . | TRBV29-1 | TGCAGCGTTGACCAGACGAACTCCTACAATGAGCAGTTCTTC | CSVDQTNSYNEQFF
TRBJ1-1 | . | . | TRBV10-1 | TGCGCCAGCAGTGACCAATCTGTCGTAAGGGGCAGCATGAACACTGAAGCTTTCTTT | CASSDQSVVRGSMNTEAFF
TRBJ1-4 | . | few | TRBV7-9 | TGTGCCAGCAGGCCACAGGGCATGAATGAAAAACTGTTTTTT | CASRPQGMNEKLFF
TRBJ1-1 | TRBD1 | . | TRBV29-1 | TGCAGCGTTCGACAGGGGGTCAACACTGAAGCTTTCTTT | CSVRQGVNTEAFF
TRBJ2-3 | . | many | TRBV6-4 | TGTGCCAGCAGTGACGGGGGGGCCAGCACAGATACGCAGTATTTT | CASSDGGASTDTQYF
TRBJ2-7 | . | . | TRBV7-8 | TGTGCCAGCAGCCCCCGGGACACCTACGAGCAGTACTTC | CASSPRDTYEQYF
TRBJ2-3 | TRBD1 | . | TRBV6-6 | TGTGCCAGCAGTCATCGGACAGGGACAGATACGCAGTATTTT | CASSHRTGTDTQYF
TRBJ2-5 | TRBD1 | . | TRBV19 | TGTGCCAGTAAGGGGACAGCATACCAAGAGACCCAGTACTTC | CASKGTAYQETQYF
TRBJ2-5 | . | . | TRBV5-1 | TGCGCCAGCAGCCGACAGGTCGTCGGGCAAGAGACCCAGTACTTC | CASSRQVVGQETQYF
TRBJ1-4 | TRBD1 | . | TRBV5-1 | TGCGCCAGCTGCCGACAGGGAGGGACTAATGAAAAACTGTTTTTT | CASCRQGGTNEKLFF
TRBJ1-4 | . | . | TRBV30 | TGTGCCTGGAGCCTGGGGACAATTGATAATGAAAAACTGTTTTTT | CAWSLGTIDNEKLFF
TRBJ2-3 | . | . | TRBV5-1 | TGCGCCAGCAGCTTGAGTCCAGGAGCAGATACGCAGTATTTT | CASSLSPGADTQYF
TRBJ1-3 | . | . | TRBV5-1 | TGCGCCAGCAGCTTGGCCTATCTGTCTGGAAACACCATATATTTT | CASSLAYLSGNTIYF
TRBJ2-7 | . | . | TRBV6-5 | TGTGCCAGCAGCTCCCCGTCCAGGGCCTACGAGCAGTACTTC | CASSSPSRAYEQYF
TRBJ2-2 | TRBD2 | . | TRBV10-3 | TGTGCCATCACTCCAACTAGCGAAACCGGGGAGCTGTTTTTT | CAITPTSETGELFF
TRBJ1-6 | TRBD1 | . | TRBV5-1 | TGCGCCAGCAGCCTGAGGGTGTCCTCCGGGACAGTCAATTCACCCCTCCACTTT | CASSLRVSSGTVNSPLHF
TRBJ2-1 | . | . | TRBV25-1 | TGTGCCAGCAGTGCCTTCTACAATGAGCAGTTCTTC | CASSAFYNEQFF
TRBJ1-1 | . | . | TRBV7-2 | TGTGCCAGCAGCTGGGGGCACTTAAACACTGAAGCTTTCTTT | CASSWGHLNTEAFF
TRBJ2-7 | TRBD1 | . | TRBV19 | TGTGCCACTTCCTTGGGACAGGGTGGCGAGCAGTACTTC | CATSLGQGGEQYF
TRBJ1-2 | . | once | TRBV29-1 | TGCAGCGTCGAACGAGACAGGACGAATGGCTACACCTTC | CSVERDRTNGYTF
TRBJ2-4 | . | . | TRBV6-6 | TGTGCCAGCAGTTACGGTAGAGCCAAAAACATTCAGTACTTC | CASSYGRAKNIQYF
TRBJ2-3 | TRBD1 | . | TRBV19 | TGTGCCAGTAGTATCGGGCAGGGGGTAACAGATACGCAGTATTTT | CASSIGQGVTDTQYF
TRBJ2-7 | TRBD1 | few | TRBV5-1 | TGCGCCAGCGAGGGACAGGGGCCCTACGAGCAGTACTTC | CASEGQGPYEQYF
TRBJ1-6 | . | . | TRBV5-1 | TGCGCCAGCAGCTTGGTTGGGGGTTATAATTCACCCCTCCACTTT | CASSLVGGYNSPLHF